This TCR beta chain appears in the sequencing data of a study of T cell changes during pregnancy in multiple sclerosis. The J segment lost 5 bases and the V segment lost 4 bases, leaving 9 bases of the junction unmatched. This CDR3 is built from 15 residues. Per germline, CDR1 SGDLS and CDR2 YYNGEE. The protocol was immunoSEQ multiplex PCR, while the TCRdb copy is restricted to in-frame clones and leaves out a portion. Of 64,000 or so clones in the sample, roughly 96% were seen once. The origin of this receptor is a female donor with multiple sclerosis, enrolled in a pregnancy study. The V gene is TRBV9, the J gene TRBJ1-2; 9 nucleotides line up with TRBD1. Sequencing was performed on CD8+ T cells from peripheral blood mononuclear cells, taken after pregnancy. The CDR3 here is CASSTKLGQGYGYTF. The CDR3 bases are TGTGCCAGCAGCACGAAACTCGGACAGGGGTATGGCTACACCTTC.